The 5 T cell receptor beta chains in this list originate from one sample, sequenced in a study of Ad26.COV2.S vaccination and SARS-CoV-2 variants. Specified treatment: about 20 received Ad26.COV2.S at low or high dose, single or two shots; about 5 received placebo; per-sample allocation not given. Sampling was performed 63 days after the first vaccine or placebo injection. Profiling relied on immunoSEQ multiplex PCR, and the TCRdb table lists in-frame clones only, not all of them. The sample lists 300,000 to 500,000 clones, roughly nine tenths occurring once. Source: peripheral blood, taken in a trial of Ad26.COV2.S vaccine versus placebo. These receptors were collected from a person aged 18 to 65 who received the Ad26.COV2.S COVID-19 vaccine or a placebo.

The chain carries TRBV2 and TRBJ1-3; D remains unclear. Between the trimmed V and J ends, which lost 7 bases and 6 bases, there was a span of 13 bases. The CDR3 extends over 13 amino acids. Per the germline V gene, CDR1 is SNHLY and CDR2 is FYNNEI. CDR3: CASNFWVENTIYF. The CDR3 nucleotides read TGTGCCAGCAACTTCTGGGTTGAAAACACCATATATTTT.

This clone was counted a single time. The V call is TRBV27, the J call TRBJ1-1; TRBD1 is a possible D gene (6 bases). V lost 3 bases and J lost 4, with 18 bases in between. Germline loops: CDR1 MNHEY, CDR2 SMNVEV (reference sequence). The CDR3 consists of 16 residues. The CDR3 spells CASSLGGALWGTEAFF. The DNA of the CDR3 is TGTGCCAGCAGTTTGGGGGGCGCCTTGTGGGGCACTGAAGCTTTCTTT.

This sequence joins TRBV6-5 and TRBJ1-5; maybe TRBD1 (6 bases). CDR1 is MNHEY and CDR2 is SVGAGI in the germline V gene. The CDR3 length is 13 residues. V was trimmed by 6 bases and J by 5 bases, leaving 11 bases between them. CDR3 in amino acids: CASSQDSYQPQHF. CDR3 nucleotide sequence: TGTGCCAGCAGCCAGGACAGCTATCAGCCCCAGCATTTT.

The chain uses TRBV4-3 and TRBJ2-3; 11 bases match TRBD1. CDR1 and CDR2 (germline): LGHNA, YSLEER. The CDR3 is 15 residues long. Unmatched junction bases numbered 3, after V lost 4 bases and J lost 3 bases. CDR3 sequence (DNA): TGCGCCAGCAGCCCAGGACAGGGGGCAACAGATACGCAGTATTTT. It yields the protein CASSPGQGATDTQYF.

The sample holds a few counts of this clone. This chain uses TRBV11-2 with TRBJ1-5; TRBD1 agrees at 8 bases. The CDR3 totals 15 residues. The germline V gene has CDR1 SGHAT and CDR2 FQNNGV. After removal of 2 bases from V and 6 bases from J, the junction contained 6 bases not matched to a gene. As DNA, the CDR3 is TGTGCCAGCAGCTTATCAGGGGGCTTTGCTCAGCCCCAGCATTTT. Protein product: CASSLSGGFAQPQHF.